Below are 11 T cell receptor beta chains sequenced from a single sample in a study of blood T cell repertoires in COVID-19. Data came from immunoSEQ multiplex PCR; TCRdb stores just in-frame clones and leaves some out. Found here are some 260,000 clones, approximately 89% of them singletons; the top ten hold about 10%. Sequenced input: peripheral blood. Receptor source: a woman in her 70s with COVID-19, enrolled during active disease.

The chain carries TRBV24-1 and TRBJ2-2; possible D gene TRBD1, 6 bases. V was cut by 7 bases and J by 2 bases, with 16 bases left in between. Germline loops: CDR1 KGHDR, CDR2 SFDVKD. The CDR3 consists of 16 residues. The chain's CDR3 is CATRGHKDKNTGELFF. The CDR3, as DNA: TGTGCCACCAGGGGACACAAGGATAAAAACACCGGGGAGCTGTTTTTT.

The chain is built from TRBV29-1 and TRBJ1-1; 12 positions agree with TRBD1. This CDR3 is 15 amino acids long. V trimming: 4 bases; J trimming: 5 bases; junction bases outside the gene matches: 8. Germline lookup yields CDR1 SQVTM and CDR2 ANQGSEA. In DNA, the CDR3 is TGCAGCGTTGCGGGGACAGGGGGCCAGGGGACTGAAGCTTTCTTT. It encodes CSVAGTGGQGTEAFF.

The genes are TRBV5-1 and TRBJ2-1, with 8 bases aligning to TRBD1. Germline CDR1 is SGHRS and CDR2 is YFSETQ. The trim removed 6 bases at V and 1 base at J, leaving 6 bases unmatched. There are 15 residues in the CDR3. CDR3 in amino acids: CASTPQGASYNEQFF. As DNA, the CDR3 is TGCGCCAGCACCCCTCAGGGGGCGTCCTACAATGAGCAGTTCTTC.

V is TRBV30 and J is TRBJ2-7; TRBD1 might be the D (5 bases). Between the trimmed V and J ends, which lost 4 bases and 2 bases, there was a span of 9 bases. CDR1 and CDR2 from the germline V gene are GTSNPN and SVGIG (reference sequence). The CDR3 runs to 12 residues. DNA for the CDR3: TGTGCCTGGACGTACAGGACCTACGAGCAGTACTTC. Its protein product is CAWTYRTYEQYF.

This clone was seen just once. This chain uses TRBV24-1 with TRBJ2-3; weak D call: TRBD1 (6 bases). V lost 8 bases, J lost 1 base, and 9 bases lay in between. Per germline, CDR1 KGHDR and CDR2 SFDVKD. This CDR3 contains 13 residues. CDR3 loop: CATKGHRTDTQYF. The CDR3 DNA reads TGTGCCACCAAGGGACACCGCACAGATACGCAGTATTTT.

The chain carries TRBV24-1 and TRBJ2-2; TRBD2 agrees at 8 bases. Germline lookup yields CDR1 KGHDR and CDR2 SFDVKD. V lost 2 bases, J lost 3 bases, and 4 bases stayed unmatched. CDR3 length: 16 amino acids. CDR3 in DNA: TGTGCCACCAGTGATTACAGCGGGAGCGACACCGGGGAGCTGTTTTTT. It specifies CATSDYSGSDTGELFF.

This clone was seen only once. This chain links TRBV7-2 with TRBJ2-2, with D tentatively TRBD1 (6 bases). The CDR3 runs 15 residues. Per the germline V gene, CDR1 is SGHTA and CDR2 is FQGNSA. Trimming shortened V by 2 bases and J by 2 bases, and 9 bases separated the two germline ends. The CDR3 sequence: CASSLLGANTGELFF. CDR3 in DNA: TGTGCCAGCAGCTTATTGGGGGCTAACACCGGGGAGCTGTTTTTT.

The J gene is TRBJ1-6, the V gene TRBV28, with 8 bases aligning to TRBD1. The germline CDR1 and CDR2 sequences are MDHEN and SYDVKM. The length of the CDR3 is 18 residues. The V gene end was trimmed by 3 bases and the J gene end by 0 bases; junction bases not matched to a gene: 7. Here the CDR3 DNA reads TGTGCCAGCAGTTTTGACAGGGGAACTGTCTCCTATAATTCACCCCTCCACTTT. It translates to CASSFDRGTVSYNSPLHF.

This clone was detected only once. The V and J genes are TRBV28 and TRBJ1-2; the D gene is possibly TRBD1 (6 bases). The CDR3 has 13 amino acids. V was trimmed by 5 bases and J by 5 bases, leaving 12 bases between them. Per the germline V gene, CDR1 is MDHEN and CDR2 is SYDVKM. The CDR3 DNA follows: TGTGCCAGCAGTCCCCCCGGGACATATGGCTACACCTTC. This sequence encodes CASSPPGTYGYTF.

The chain is built from TRBV2 and TRBJ2-5; TRBD2 aligns across 10 bases. The germline CDR1 and CDR2 sequences are SNHLY and FYNNEI. This CDR3 contains 16 residues. J gave up 6 bases and V 6 bases, and 13 bases lay outside the gene matches. CDR3 sequence: CASRRSLAGEEKTQYF. DNA of the CDR3: TGTGCCAGCAGGAGATCTCTAGCGGGAGAGGAGAAGACCCAGTACTTC.

The chain employs TRBV6-5 and TRBJ2-7, with D possibly TRBD2 on 6 matching bases. V lost 6 bases to trimming and J lost 0 bases, with 9 bases between them. CDR1 is MNHEY, CDR2 SVGAGI, per germline. This CDR3 spans 13 amino acids. CDR3 nucleotides: TGTGCCAGCAGGCGGGACTCCTCCTACGAGCAGTACTTC. Protein product: CASRRDSSYEQYF.